This T cell receptor (beta chain) emerged from a study of blood T cell repertoires in COVID-19. About the study: Some COVID-19 samples were acute and others convalescent; all came from the United States, Italy and Spain.

The repertoire was sequenced with immunoSEQ multiplex PCR; TCRdb's copy has only in-frame clones and lacks some. The sample consists of approximately 52,000 clones, about 90% of them appearing once. The V gene lost 4 bases and the J gene lost 2 bases, with 15 bases spanning the gap. Germline-derived CDR1 and CDR2 are SGHDN and FVKESK. The CDR3 spans 16 residues. The sequenced material came from peripheral blood. This chain connects TRBV14 to TRBJ2-1; D might be TRBD2 (6 bases). This receptor was identified in a human donor with active COVID-19. The donor label of this sample is uncertain. DNA for the CDR3: TGTGCCAGCAGCCTCCCCGGAGCGGGCCCCTACAATGAGCAGTTCTTC. Translation: CASSLPGAGPYNEQFF.